One and the same sample provided the 4 T cell receptor beta chains below, sequenced in a study of control samples from healthy donors and cancer patients. TCRdb keeps only in-frame clones here, not all; method: immunoSEQ multiplex PCR. The table has some 130,000 clones, roughly 92% seen once. Sequencing was performed on blood. The receptors were gathered from a man between 18 and 29 years old in good health.

This clone appeared a single time. The chain recombines TRBV6-7 with TRBJ1-2, with D maybe TRBD1 (5 bases). TRBV6-7 is identified as an open reading frame with a role that is uncertain. Deletions cut 4 bases from V and 1 base from J, with 10 bases between. The CDR3 covers 14 residues. CDR3 residues: CASSSRTSNYGYTF. CDR3 in DNA: TGTGCCAGCAGTTCCCGGACAAGTAACTATGGCTACACCTTC.

The genes are TRBV5-6 and TRBJ2-5; D is possibly TRBD1 (5 bases). The CDR3 is 16 residues long. V was pared by 0 bases and J by 4 bases, with 16 bases between. Germline V gene sequence: CDR1 SGHDT, CDR2 YYEEEE. The CDR3 here is CASSLVRQGLGETQYF. The CDR3, as DNA: TGTGCCAGCAGCTTGGTCCGTCAGGGTTTAGGAGAGACCCAGTACTTC.

CDR3 region: CASQSGGDSPLHF. CDR3 DNA sequence: TGTGCCAGCCAGTCTGGGGGTGATTCACCCCTCCACTTT. The chain is built from TRBV12-3 or TRBV12-4 and TRBJ1-6, with D possibly TRBD1 on 5 matching bases. The CDR3 spans 13 residues. The ends were cut back, 8 bases at V and 8 bases at J, with 13 bases in the middle.

A single count supports this clone. V gene TRBV4-1 combines with J gene TRBJ1-4, with a tentative D call TRBD1 (6 bases). CDR3 length: 17 amino acids. From germline, CDR1 is MGHRA and CDR2 YSYEKL. V was clipped by 4 bases and J by 5 bases, with 20 bases between them. The CDR3 region has the DNA TGCGCCAGCAGCCCAGTATCGATCGGGACAAGGAATGAAAAACTGTTTTTT. Protein product: CASSPVSIGTRNEKLFF.